Below, 26 T cell receptor beta chains from the same sample are listed, as sequenced in a study of identical twins. TCRdb re-called the 5' RACE reads through MiXCR, storing one row per CDR3 protein. The sample consists of roughly 710,000 distinct CDR3 sequences, approximately 6.1% of them appearing once. The source material was naive T cells sorted from blood. Receptors were obtained from a man aged 18 to 29 in good health.

This clonotype came up many times. The genes are TRBV12-3 or TRBV12-4 and TRBJ2-5; D possibly matches TRBD1 or TRBD2 (5 bases each). Trimming left V 6 bases short and J 1 base short, with 12 bases between. This CDR3 is built from 14 residues. CDR3 in amino acids: CASSRGGAQETQYF. The CDR3 region has the DNA TGTGCCAGCAGCCGGGGCGGAGCCCAAGAGACCCAGTACTTC.

This clonotype was recorded many times. The J gene is TRBJ2-7, the V gene TRBV29-1, with D possibly being TRBD1 or TRBD2 (5 bases each). V lost 6 bases, J lost 0 bases, and 21 bases lay in between. In germline, CDR1 is SQVTM, CDR2 ANQGSEA. The CDR3 sequence is 16 residues long. CDR3: CSVTTTGTVYSYEQYF. As DNA, the CDR3 is TGCAGCGTGACAACCACGGGGACGGTCTACTCCTACGAGCAGTACTTC.

This clonotype has ten or more counts. V is TRBV15 and J is TRBJ2-7; 10 bases line up with TRBD2. J was trimmed by 2 bases and V by 6 bases; bases with no gene match: 4. CDR1 is LNHNV, CDR2 YYDKDF, per germline (reference sequence). This CDR3 region has 14 residues. This CDR3 reads CATSGLAETYEQYF. CDR3 sequence (DNA): TGTGCCACCAGTGGACTAGCGGAGACCTACGAGCAGTACTTC.

The sample holds a few counts of this clonotype. The CDR3 protein is CAITATGATEAFF. CDR3 nucleotides: TGTGCCATCACCGCGACAGGGGCTACTGAAGCTTTCTTT. The chain couples TRBV10-3 to TRBJ1-1; 8 positions match TRBD1. The V and J ends lost 7 bases and 5 bases, in that order; junction bases with no gene match: 6. The CDR3 contains 13 residues. Germline lookup yields CDR1 ENHRY and CDR2 SYGVKD.

This clonotype has ten or more counts. The V gene is TRBV10-3, the J gene TRBJ2-3; D gene unclear. Germline-derived CDR1 and CDR2 are ENHRY and SYGVKD. Trimming cost V 6 bases and J 2 bases, with 9 bases left between them. This CDR3 has 13 amino acids. In DNA, the CDR3 is TGTGCCATCAGCGGGCGGAACACAGATACGCAGTATTTT. This translates into CAISGRNTDTQYF.

The rearrangement uses TRBV7-9 and TRBJ2-3; D is undetermined. Germline-derived CDR1 and CDR2 are SEHNR and FQNEAQ (reference sequence). The CDR3 covers 14 residues. V lost 5 bases to trimming and J lost 4 bases, with 13 bases between them. The CDR3 bases are TGTGCCAGCAGCCTATGGACGGATCCAGATACGCAGTATTTT. Protein product: CASSLWTDPDTQYF.

This clonotype was found many times. This chain links TRBV12-3 or TRBV12-4 with TRBJ2-2; the D is unclear. Between the trimmed V and J ends, which lost 6 bases and 4 bases, there was a span of 9 bases. The CDR3 is 13 residues long. For the CDR3, the DNA is TGTGCCAGCAGCAATACTCGCACCGGGGAGCTGTTTTTT. As protein: CASSNTRTGELFF.

The sample holds many counts of this clonotype. As DNA, the CDR3 is TGCAGCGTTGAAGGACTAGCGGGAGTTTCGGGCTCCTACAATGAGCAGTTCTTC. It is translated as CSVEGLAGVSGSYNEQFF. V is TRBV29-1 and J is TRBJ2-1, with 12 nucleotides matching TRBD2. The CDR3 length is 18 residues. The V gene end was trimmed by 1 base and the J gene end by 0 bases; junction bases not matched to a gene: 7. The germline V gene encodes CDR1 SQVTM and CDR2 ANQGSEA.

There are a few counts of this clonotype. This chain connects TRBV18 to TRBJ2-1; D is ambiguous. V was pared by 0 bases and J by 6 bases, with 6 bases between. This CDR3 has 13 amino acids. CDR1 KGHSH and CDR2 LQKENI come from the germline V gene. Here the CDR3 DNA reads TGTGCCAGCTCACCACCGGCTGGCAATGAGCAGTTCTTC. Its translation: CASSPPAGNEQFF.

This clonotype was seen a few times. This chain uses TRBV19 with TRBJ2-2, with TRBD2 as a possible D gene (5 bases). The germline V gene has CDR1 LNHDA and CDR2 SQIVND (reference sequence). V lost 5 bases and J 7 bases, leaving 11 bases between the germline ends. The CDR3 loop spans 13 amino acids. This CDR3 is CASSASRGGELFF. CDR3 bases: TGTGCCAGTAGTGCTTCCCGGGGCGGGGAGCTGTTTTTT.

In its sample, this clonotype was seen many times. The chain recombines TRBV10-3 with TRBJ2-5; 12 nucleotides match TRBD2. With 0 bases clipped from V and 1 base from J, the junction kept 6 bases outside the gene matches. Germline V gene sequence: CDR1 ENHRY, CDR2 SYGVKD. This CDR3 comprises 18 residues. As DNA, the CDR3 is TGTGCCATCAGTGAGTCTTTTCGGACTAGCGGGACCCAAGAGACCCAGTACTTC. Amino acids: CAISESFRTSGTQETQYF.

There are many counts of this clonotype. This rearrangement joins TRBV5-5 to TRBJ1-5; 7 bases agree with TRBD1. With 0 bases clipped from V and 7 bases from J, the junction kept 4 bases outside the gene matches. The CDR3 length is 14 residues. The germline V gene encodes CDR1 SGHKS and CDR2 YYEKEE (reference sequence). The CDR3 spells CASSLEAGGQPQHF. The CDR3 nucleotides read TGTGCCAGCAGCTTGGAGGCAGGGGGACAGCCCCAGCATTTT.

This clonotype appeared many times. This chain links TRBV6-2 or TRBV6-3 with TRBJ2-2, with D unresolved. Trimming took 4 bases from V and 3 from J, leaving 15 bases between them. CDR3 length equals 16 residues. Germline V gene sequence: CDR1 MNHEY, CDR2 SVGEGT. The CDR3 DNA reads as TGTGCCAGCAGTTTGGGTAGATCCTATTACACCGGGGAGCTGTTTTTT. It encodes CASSLGRSYYTGELFF.

The chain recombines TRBV7-9 with TRBJ2-6; no clear D. Germline loops: CDR1 SEHNR, CDR2 FQNEAQ (reference sequence). The germline V and J ends were trimmed by 2 bases and 0 bases, with 5 bases remaining between them. CDR3 length equals 15 residues. CDR3 bases: TGTGCCAGCAGCTTAATGCTCTCTGGGGCCAACGTCCTGACTTTC. It codes for CASSLMLSGANVLTF.

This clonotype has at least ten counts. This chain links TRBV29-1 with TRBJ2-1, with D perhaps matching TRBD2 (6 bases). The V gene lost 3 bases and the J gene lost 6 bases, with 12 bases spanning the gap. The CDR3 contains 13 residues. Germline-derived CDR1 and CDR2 are SQVTM and ANQGSEA. The CDR3 is CSVDDGSSNEQFF. The DNA for the CDR3 is TGCAGCGTTGATGACGGGAGTAGCAATGAGCAGTTCTTC.

The rearrangement joins TRBV11-3 to TRBJ2-3; tentatively, D is TRBD2 (5 bases). V was cut by 4 bases and J by 6 bases, with 8 bases left in between. The CDR3 runs to 12 residues. From germline, CDR1 is SGHNT and CDR2 YENEEA. CDR3 nucleotide sequence: TGTGCCAGCAGCTGGGCGGGCGATACGCAGTATTTT. This encodes CASSWAGDTQYF.

This clonotype was detected many times. V is TRBV7-6 and J is TRBJ2-2; 8 bases line up with TRBD2. CDR3 length: 19 residues. Germline V gene data show CDR1 as SGHVS and CDR2 as FNYEAQ. V trimming: 1 base; J trimming: 4 bases; junction bases outside the gene matches: 14. CDR3 protein: CASSLDFRGGRSSTGELFF. The DNA of the CDR3 is TGTGCCAGCAGCTTAGACTTTAGAGGCGGGAGGTCGTCCACCGGGGAGCTGTTTTTT. The full variable domain, in which reference TRBV7-6 and TRBJ2-2 provide the parts outside the CDR3, is GAGVSQSPRYKVTKRGQDVALRCDPISGHVSLYWYRQALGQGPEFLTYFNYEAQQDKSGLPNDRFSAERPEGSISTLTIQRTEQRDSAMYRCASSLDFRGGRSSTGELFFGEGSRLTVL.

This clonotype was recorded at least ten times. The chain combines TRBV20-1 with TRBJ2-1, with D possibly being TRBD1 (5 bases). V lost 0 bases and J 8 bases, leaving 17 bases between the germline ends. Per germline, CDR1 DFQATT and CDR2 SNEGSKA (reference sequence). This CDR3 contains 15 residues. The CDR3 is CSARDWTTAGDEQFF. In DNA, the CDR3 is TGCAGTGCTAGAGATTGGACAACAGCTGGTGATGAGCAGTTCTTC.

This clonotype was counted a few times. The chain uses TRBV5-1 and TRBJ2-2, with D maybe TRBD1 (5 bases). There are 14 residues in the CDR3. Trimming took 0 bases from V and 6 from J, leaving 9 bases between them. The germline gives CDR1 SGHRS, CDR2 YFSETQ. CDR3 loop: CASSLEAGSGELFF. The DNA for the CDR3 is TGCGCCAGCAGCTTGGAGGCAGGGTCCGGGGAGCTGTTTTTT. Together with reference TRBV5-1 and TRBJ2-2, the CDR3 gives the full variable domain: KAGVTQTPRYLIKTRGQQVTLSCSPISGHRSVSWYQQTPGQGLQFLFEYFSETQRNKGNFPGRFSGRQFSNSRSEMNVSTLELGDSALYLCASSLEAGSGELFFGEGSRLTVL.

In its sample, this clonotype was seen a few times. This chain connects TRBV2 to TRBJ2-7; D gene unclear. Germline CDR1 reads SNHLY; CDR2 reads FYNNEI. This CDR3 has 12 residues. The ends were cut back, 2 bases at V and 4 bases at J, with 6 bases in the middle. The CDR3 loop is CASSENIYEQYV. CDR3 DNA sequence: TGTGCCAGCAGTGAAAACATATACGAGCAGTACGTC.

This clonotype was seen many times. V gene TRBV29-1 combines with J gene TRBJ2-2; D remains unclear. CDR3 length equals 14 residues. With 0 bases removed from V and 4 bases from J, the gap between germline ends came to 9 bases. Germline V gene data show CDR1 as SQVTM and CDR2 as ANQGSEA. This CDR3 is CSVEEGLVTGELFF. Written as DNA, the CDR3 is TGCAGCGTTGAAGAAGGCCTAGTCACCGGGGAGCTGTTTTTT.

The table lists this clonotype with many counts. The J gene is TRBJ2-6, the V gene TRBV28; D is undetermined. Germline V gives CDR1 MDHEN, CDR2 SYDVKM. The V end was cut by 8 bases, the J end by 1 base, with 12 bases between. The CDR3 extends over 15 amino acids. CDR3 region: CASYPQESGANVLTF. The DNA for the CDR3 is TGTGCCAGCTACCCCCAAGAGTCTGGGGCCAACGTCCTGACTTTC.

Many counts were recorded for this clonotype. The chain has TRBV20-1 and TRBJ2-3; 9 nucleotides line up with TRBD1. CDR3 size: 16 residues. The V and J ends lost 6 bases and 1 base, in that order; junction bases with no gene match: 11. In germline, CDR1 is DFQATT, CDR2 SNEGSKA (reference sequence). The CDR3 DNA reads as TGCAGTGCGACCGGGGACAGGGCGTTCGGCACAGATACGCAGTATTTT. It encodes CSATGDRAFGTDTQYF.

This clonotype has ten or more counts. The chain couples TRBV12-3 or TRBV12-4 to TRBJ1-4, with 7 bases matching TRBD1. With 6 bases clipped from V and 2 bases from J, the junction kept 9 bases outside the gene matches. The CDR3 loop spans 16 amino acids. CDR3 residues: CASSYRGLATNEKLFF. CDR3 coding DNA: TGTGCCAGCAGCTACAGGGGTTTAGCGACTAATGAAAAACTGTTTTTT.

This clonotype came up many times. The CDR3 sequence: CASSSKIGSQSEQFF. The DNA of the CDR3 is TGCGCCAGCAGCTCCAAAATCGGGAGCCAATCTGAGCAGTTCTTC. The J gene is TRBJ2-1, the V gene TRBV5-1, with a weak D call TRBD2 (6 bases). Germline lookup yields CDR1 SGHRS and CDR2 YFSETQ. Trimming took off 3 bases at V and 9 bases at J, with 19 bases between the two ends. There are 15 residues in the CDR3. Full variable domain (rest looked up from reference TRBV5-1 and TRBJ2-1): KAGVTQTPRYLIKTRGQQVTLSCSPISGHRSVSWYQQTPGQGLQFLFEYFSETQRNKGNFPGRFSGRQFSNSRSEMNVSTLELGDSALYLCASSSKIGSQSEQFFGPGTRLTVL.

This clonotype was seen ten or more times. This rearrangement joins TRBV11-2 to TRBJ2-3; D is ambiguous. The V end was cut by 0 bases, the J end by 4 bases, with 8 bases between. The CDR3 has 14 residues. CDR1 SGHAT and CDR2 FQNNGV come from the germline V gene. CDR3 sequence: CASSLDGGADTQYF. The CDR3 DNA reads as TGTGCCAGCAGCTTAGATGGTGGGGCAGATACGCAGTATTTT.